This TCR beta chain emerged from a study of follicular helper T cells after annual influenza vaccination (dated by TCRdb to between 2016 and 2019). Context from the whole study: After each seasonal influenza vaccination, blood was collected on days 0, 7 and 28. To study recall of cTfh clones, some subjects were followed across successive annual vaccinations spanning the 2013-2014, 2014-2015 and 2015-2016 seasons. One week after vaccination, a second recruited cohort of 12 to 13 subjects (Table S1) displayed a similar ICOS+CD38+ cTfh response. Six subjects had multi-year samples: four covered two vaccination seasons and two covered three seasons. The 2013-2014 samples were cryopreserved, while the 2015 samples were processed right after collection.

The library was built by means of the immunoSEQ multiplex PCR assay. Adaptive Biotechnologies carried out TCRB amplification, library preparation, sequencing and preliminary bioinformatics at Survey level resolution. TCRB sequencing used multiplex PCR amplification of genomic DNA from sorted cTfh populations. From the authors' description of their analysis: Clonality was calculated in R as 1 minus normalized Shannon entropy, and the Gini index was calculated with the R package ineq. Overlap score was the summed counts of shared sequences divided by total counts of all sequences in both compared samples. Significance of shared clonotypes was assessed by Fisher's exact test, with a theoretical repertoire of 10^7 TCRB sequences assumed. The clones in this table, taken by TCRdb from immuneACCESS, are in-frame only. Not every clone is retained; where verified, under half of the shortfall comes from an unresolved V gene, and the cause of the rest is unknown. V, J and clone size were drawn from that table, and D and trimming were deduced from the DNA. This sample gives thousands of clones in total; roughly 80% of them show up just once. In total, the top ten clones hold approximately 3.8% of the sample.

A remark on this clone: The specificity of this receptor is unknown. The input lacks base qualities; no much larger clone sits a single base away.

What the authors observed across the whole study: Day 7 ICOS+CD38+ clones were most often found later in ICOS-CD38- cTfh, suggesting that subset may serve as a memory reservoir. A recurrent oligoclonal ICOS+CD38+ cTfh response containing tetramer and AIM influenza-specific clonotypes was recalled by successive annual vaccinations. Only roughly 9-20% of analyzed cells yielded productive TCRB sequences, so sampling of rare clonotypes was not possible. ICOS+CD38+ cTfh clonality correlated with the frequency of that population, and its change correlated with the change in circulating plasmablast frequency.

What the time point label conveys for this sample: 2014-2015 season, 7 days after vaccination. TCRB sequencing was used to follow sorted CD4 subsets from the blood of adults before and after they were given the seasonal inactivated influenza vaccine (Fluvarix). To be eligible, subjects had to live in the community and must not have received influenza vaccine in the previous 6 months. Influenza vaccine contraindications, substance abuse, HIV/AIDS, active malignancy, immunomodulatory medication and active illness such as respiratory infection were included among the exclusion criteria. At each time point, about 35 to 110 mL of blood was collected. Non-naive CD4+CXCR5+PD-1+ cells were defined as circulating Tfh and were sorted into ICOS+CD38+ and ICOS-CD38- fractions. Ficoll-Paque PLUS or SepMate separation was used to isolate PBMC. Cell subsets were sorted from PBMC on a BD FACS Aria before DNA extraction.

The clonotype was recovered from an adult who received the influenza vaccine. The sample consisted of CXCR5+ CD38- circulating T follicular helper cells from blood, taken 7 days after influenza vaccination. The cell subset or site label here, explained by the study, means: circulating Tfh, non-naive CD4+CXCR5+PD-1+ (ICOS+CD38+ or ICOS-CD38-).

The nucleotide sequence reads as follows: TGTGCCACAGGGATGGAGGCCGGCCGCCAGTATTTT. Translated, this gives CATGMEAGRQYF. This chain joins TRBV19 to TRBJ2-3; the D gene is perhaps TRBD1 or TRBD2, as each covers 5 bases. Including cysteine and phenylalanine, the CDR3 has 12 amino acids. Just the 36-base CDR3 DNA is kept, in frame starting at base 1. At the junction V is shortened by 10 bases and J by 12 bases, with 20 bases in between. Looking up the germline V gene (reference sequence) yields CDR1 LNHDA and CDR2 SQIVND.